The following is a T cell receptor (beta chain) sequence with its context. This specimen belongs to a study of blood T cell repertoires in COVID-19. The method was immunoSEQ multiplex PCR; TCRdb's version includes in-frame clones alone and lacks a portion of them. The table lists more than 300,000 clones, 85% to 90% of them singletons. CDR3 length equals 16 residues. Deletions cut 4 bases from V and 4 bases from J, with 19 bases between. Germline assignment: CDR1 LGHNA and CDR2 YSLEER. This chain joins TRBV4-3 and TRBJ1-1, with TRBD1 as a possible D gene (5 bases). This clonotype was obtained from a middle-aged woman with COVID-19, enrolled during active disease. Material for sequencing was peripheral blood. The CDR3 DNA is TGCGCCAGCAGCCCGGGGAGGGGTGCAGGCAGCACTGAAGCTTTCTTT. Translation gives CASSPGRGAGSTEAFF.